This T cell receptor beta chain comes out of a study of T cells in Graves' hyperthyroidism and ophthalmopathy. Study-level points and caveats: Most thyroid clonotypes expanded above 0.001 were also detected in blood.

It was considered stable Graves' hyperthyroidism when ophthalmopathy did not progress within 18 months. Patients were excluded for uncontrolled infection, other autoimmune disease, pregnancy or lactation. Fresh peripheral blood, approximately 10 ml, was the source of the PBMCs. Trimming removed 10 bases from V and 3 bases from J, with 22 bases in between. Germline-derived CDR1 and CDR2 are LNHNV and YYDKDF (reference sequence). The CDR3 sequence is 15 residues long. This clonotype was seen once. Its cognate antigen is unknown. Amplification targeted TCR beta CDR3 regions from RNA transcripts. Primed by the HTBI set, a first-round RT-PCR was run on the TCR CDR3. TCRdb redid the calling of the multiplex PCR reads with MiXCR, one entry per CDR3 protein. The sample records approximately 870,000 distinct CDR3 sequences, about 38% being singletons.

The sequenced sample consisted of blood. This receptor was obtained from a man between 18 and 29 years old with Graves' hyperthyroidism. The V gene is TRBV15, the J gene TRBJ2-7; tentatively, D is TRBD1 (5 bases). CDR3 coding DNA: TGTGCCAGCAGTTCCTTAACACAGGTTAGCTACGAGCAGTACTTC. The encoded protein is CASSSLTQVSYEQYF.